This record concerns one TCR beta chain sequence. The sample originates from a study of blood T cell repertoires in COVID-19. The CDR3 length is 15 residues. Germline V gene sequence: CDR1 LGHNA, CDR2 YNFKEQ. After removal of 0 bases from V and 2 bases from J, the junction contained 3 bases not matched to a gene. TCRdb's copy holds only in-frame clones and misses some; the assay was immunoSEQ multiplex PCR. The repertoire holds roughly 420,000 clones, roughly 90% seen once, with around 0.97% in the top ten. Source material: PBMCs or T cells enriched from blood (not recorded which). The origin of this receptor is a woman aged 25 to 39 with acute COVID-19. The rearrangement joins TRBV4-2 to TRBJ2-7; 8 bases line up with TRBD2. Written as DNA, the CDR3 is TGTGCCAGCAGCCAAGAAACGGGGGGGACCTACGAGCAGTACTTC. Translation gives CASSQETGGTYEQYF.